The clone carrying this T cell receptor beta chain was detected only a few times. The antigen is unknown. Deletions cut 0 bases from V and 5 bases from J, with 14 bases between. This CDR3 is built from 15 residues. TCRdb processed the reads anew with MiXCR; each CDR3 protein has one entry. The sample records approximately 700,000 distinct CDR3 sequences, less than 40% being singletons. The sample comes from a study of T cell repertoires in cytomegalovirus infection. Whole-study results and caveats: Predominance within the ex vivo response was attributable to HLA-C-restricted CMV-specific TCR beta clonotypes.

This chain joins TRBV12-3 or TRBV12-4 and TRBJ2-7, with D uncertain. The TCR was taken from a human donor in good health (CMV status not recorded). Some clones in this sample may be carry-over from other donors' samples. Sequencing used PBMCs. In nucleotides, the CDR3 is TGTGCCAGCAGTTTAGCCCTCGGCAGTCGGGACGAGCAGTACTTC. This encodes CASSLALGSRDEQYF.